These T cell receptor beta chains were read from a single sample in a study of T cell changes during pregnancy in multiple sclerosis. Assay: immunoSEQ multiplex PCR; the TCRdb copy retains only in-frame clones and omits some. The profile shows roughly 40,000 clones, around nine tenths of them singletons. This sample comprised peripheral blood, obtained before pregnancy. The receptors were sampled from a female donor with multiple sclerosis, enrolled in a pregnancy study. Both conserved end residues are part of each CDR3. D genes are given only for firm matches. Rows may omit the clone size; those that give it use once, few, many or a size class.

CDR3 DNA: TGCGCCAGCAGTGAACGGCTAGCGGGAGGGCAGGACGAGCAGTACTTC; CDR3 protein: CASSERLAGGQDEQYF; V gene: TRBV10-1; clone size: .; D gene: TRBD2; J gene: TRBJ2-7
CDR3 DNA: TGTGCCAGCAGTTTCCAACAGGGCTACGGCTACACCTTC; CDR3 protein: CASSFQQGYGYTF; V gene: TRBV28; clone size: .; D gene: .; J gene: TRBJ1-2
CDR3 DNA: TGTGCCAGCAGTGACTCGGCGGGAGGGTACAATGAGCAGTTCTTC; CDR3 protein: CASSDSAGGYNEQFF; V gene: TRBV6-4; clone size: .; D gene: TRBD2; J gene: TRBJ2-1
CDR3 DNA: TGTGCCAGCAGCTTAGGCGGGGCCACTGAAGCTTTCTTT; CDR3 protein: CASSLGGATEAFF; V gene: TRBV7-9; clone size: .; D gene: .; J gene: TRBJ1-1
CDR3 DNA: TGTGCCTGGAGTGTGCGGGAGGAACAGCCCCAGCATTTT; CDR3 protein: CAWSVREEQPQHF; V gene: TRBV30; clone size: .; D gene: .; J gene: TRBJ1-5
CDR3 DNA: TGTGCCAGCAGTTACGGGACAGGGGTGGACGAGCAGTACTTC; CDR3 protein: CASSYGTGVDEQYF; V gene: TRBV6-5; clone size: once; D gene: TRBD1; J gene: TRBJ2-7
CDR3 DNA: TGTGCCAGCAGTCCCGCCTTGGCGGGAGGAATGGAGCAGTACTTC; CDR3 protein: CASSPALAGGMEQYF; V gene: TRBV6-5; clone size: .; D gene: TRBD2; J gene: TRBJ2-7
CDR3 DNA: TGTGCCAGCAGCGTAGGAGGCATTAGTTCCTACGAGCAGTACTTC; CDR3 protein: CASSVGGISSYEQYF; V gene: TRBV9; clone size: .; D gene: .; J gene: TRBJ2-7
CDR3 DNA: TGTGCCAGCAGCTTAGCGGAGGCTACGAACACTGAAGCTTTCTTT; CDR3 protein: CASSLAEATNTEAFF; V gene: TRBV7-8; clone size: .; D gene: .; J gene: TRBJ1-1
CDR3 DNA: TGTGCCAGCACGATAGCTCTCAGCTATGGCTACACCTTC; CDR3 protein: CASTIALSYGYTF; V gene: TRBV28; clone size: .; D gene: .; J gene: TRBJ1-2
CDR3 DNA: TGTGCCAGTAGTATGGGCAGGGGTCCGGGGAACACTGAAGCTTTCTTT; CDR3 protein: CASSMGRGPGNTEAFF; V gene: TRBV19; clone size: .; D gene: .; J gene: TRBJ1-1
CDR3 DNA: TGTGCCAGCAGCCCAACGGGACTAGCGGGTTACTACAATGAGCAGTTCTTC; CDR3 protein: CASSPTGLAGYYNEQFF; V gene: TRBV7-9; clone size: .; D gene: TRBD2; J gene: TRBJ2-1
CDR3 DNA: TGTGCCAGCAGTTTATCGTTGTTCGGTAATGAAAAACTGTTTTTT; CDR3 protein: CASSLSLFGNEKLFF; V gene: TRBV27; clone size: .; D gene: .; J gene: TRBJ1-4
CDR3 DNA: TGTGCCACCAGCATTTCGGTGGGAGGGCCTTTGAACACCGGGGAGCTGTTTTTT; CDR3 protein: CATSISVGGPLNTGELFF; V gene: TRBV15; clone size: .; D gene: TRBD2; J gene: TRBJ2-2
CDR3 DNA: TGTGCCAGCAGCTATACGGACAGGGGGTTTGAAGCTTTCTTT; CDR3 protein: CASSYTDRGFEAFF; V gene: TRBV6-5; clone size: .; D gene: TRBD1; J gene: TRBJ1-1
CDR3 DNA: TGTGCCAGTAGTGCGCGTCAGGGGAGGAACACTGAAGCTTTCTTT; CDR3 protein: CASSARQGRNTEAFF; V gene: TRBV19; clone size: .; D gene: .; J gene: TRBJ1-1
CDR3 DNA: TGTGCCAGCAGCTTGTCCGGGACAGCCCAAGAGACCCAGTACTTC; CDR3 protein: CASSLSGTAQETQYF; V gene: TRBV7-7; clone size: .; D gene: TRBD1; J gene: TRBJ2-5
CDR3 DNA: TGTGCCAGTAGTATTAGCGGGAACTACGAGCAGTACTTC; CDR3 protein: CASSISGNYEQYF; V gene: TRBV19; clone size: .; D gene: TRBD2; J gene: TRBJ2-7
CDR3 DNA: TGTGCCAGTAGTATATCAACGGGCTCTGGGGCCAACGTCCTGACTTTC; CDR3 protein: CASSISTGSGANVLTF; V gene: TRBV19; clone size: once; D gene: .; J gene: TRBJ2-6
CDR3 DNA: TGTGCCAGCAGTGACAGGGGCAACAATCAGCCCCAGCATTTT; CDR3 protein: CASSDRGNNQPQHF; V gene: TRBV2; clone size: once; D gene: .; J gene: TRBJ1-5
CDR3 DNA: TGCAGCGTTTCACAGCGGGACGAGCAGTACTTC; CDR3 protein: CSVSQRDEQYF; V gene: TRBV29-1; clone size: .; D gene: .; J gene: TRBJ2-7
CDR3 DNA: TGTGCCAGCAGCCCTGTCCCCTGGACGGCGGGAGGGCCGAACACCGGGGAGCTGTTTTTT; CDR3 protein: CASSPVPWTAGGPNTGELFF; V gene: TRBV7-7; clone size: once; D gene: TRBD2; J gene: TRBJ2-2
CDR3 DNA: TGTGCCTGGAGGGGTACAGGGGGCGGCTACACCTTC; CDR3 protein: CAWRGTGGGYTF; V gene: TRBV30; clone size: .; D gene: TRBD1; J gene: TRBJ1-2